The rows below give T cell receptor beta chains drawn from one sample of a study of tumor-infiltrating lymphocytes in primary liver carcinoma. In TCRdb, the multiplex PCR reads were re-called with MiXCR into one record per CDR3 protein. The table shows approximately 340,000 distinct CDR3 sequences, with around 60% occurring only once. The sequenced material came from peripheral blood. Every receptor here comes from a man aged 35 to 55 with primary liver carcinoma and hepatitis B virus infection. Each CDR3 is given with its conserved first and last residue. D genes are given only for firm matches. The size of a clone is reported for some rows only, either as once, few or many, or as a class for expanded clones.

V gene	D gene	J gene	clone size	CDR3 protein	CDR3 DNA
TRBV5-1	TRBD1	TRBJ2-7	NA	CASSLHAQGAGEQYF	TGCGCCAGCAGCTTGCATGCACAGGGGGCTGGAGAGCAGTATTTC
TRBV4-3	NA	TRBJ2-7	NA	CASSQEHNGITPYEHYF	TGCGCCAGCAGCCAAGAGCATAATGGGATAACGCCCTACGAGCACTACTTC
TRBV6-1	NA	TRBJ2-6	many	CASSVNRAGANVLTF	TGTGCCAGCAGCGTAAACAGGGCTGGGGCCAACGTCCTGACTTTC
TRBV5-1	NA	TRBJ2-7	NA	CASSWGPSSYEQYF	TGCGCCAGCAGCTGGGGTCCGAGCTCCTACGAGCAGTACTTC
TRBV5-5	TRBD1	TRBJ2-3	NA	CASSRRIWTGTSTDTQYF	TGTGCCAGCAGCCGACGTATATGGACAGGGACCAGCACAGATACGCAGTATTTT
TRBV6-1	TRBD2	TRBJ2-2	NA	CASNLELAAAGELFF	TGTGCCAGCAATCTAGAACTAGCGGCCGCCGGGGAACTGTTTTTT
TRBV7-9	NA	TRBJ2-1	NA	CASSFDGPLSHNEQFF	TGTGCCAGCAGCTTCGACGGTCCTCTCTCGCACAATGAGCAGTTCTTC
TRBV11-2	TRBD2	TRBJ2-5	NA	CANSNNGGDWETQYF	TGTGCCAACAGCAACAACGGGGGGGACTGGGAGACCCAGTACTTC
TRBV4-1	NA	TRBJ2-7	NA	CASSQDLHSGGEQYF	TGCGCCAGCAGCCAAGATCTCCACAGTGGGGGGGAGCAGTACTTC
TRBV4-1	NA	TRBJ1-5	NA	CASSQGHNQPQDF	TGCGCCAGCAGCCAAGGGCACAATCAGCCCCAGGATTTT
TRBV11-2	TRBD1	TRBJ2-7	NA	CASSLPPGQADEQYF	TGTGCCAGTAGCTTACCCCCGGGACAGGCGGACGAGCAGTACTTC
TRBV4-3	NA	TRBJ2-1	many	CASSQPNGEQFF	TGCGCCAGCAGCCAACCGAACGGGGAGCAGTTCTTC
TRBV7-9	NA	TRBJ1-5	NA	CAISGSITQPQHF	TGTGCCATCAGCGGCAGTATCACTCAGCCCCAACATTTT
TRBV5-1	TRBD2	TRBJ2-1	few	CASRMVAGGLYEQFF	TGCGCCAGCAGGATGGTAGCGGGAGGGCTCTATGAGCAGTTCTTC
TRBV5-1	TRBD1	TRBJ2-2	NA	CASRTGLNTGELFF	TGCGCCAGCAGGACAGGGTTGAACACCGGGGAGCTGTTTTTT
TRBV11-1	NA	TRBJ2-2	NA	CASSLFPRAGRNTGELFF	TGTGCCAGCAGCTTATTCCCGCGGGCAGGACGGAACACAGGGGAGCTGTTTTTT
TRBV11-2	NA	TRBJ2-1	once	CASSPETGGATKNNEQFF	TGTGCCAGCAGCCCAGAGACCGGAGGGGCCACCAAAAACAATGAGCAGTTCTTC
TRBV6-6	NA	TRBJ2-2	many	CASSPTGANTGELFF	TGTGCCAGCAGCCCTACAGGCGCGAACACCGGGGAGCTGTTTTTT
TRBV6-6	TRBD1	TRBJ2-3	once	CASSYPTGDTRIDTQYF	TGTGCCAGCAGTTACCCGACAGGGGATACCCGCATAGATACGCAGTATTTT
TRBV5-5	NA	TRBJ2-2	once	CASSQGDRLSTGELFF	TGTGCCAGCAGTCAAGGTGACCGCCTCTCTACCGGGGAGCTCTTTTTT
TRBV24-1	TRBD1	TRBJ2-5	few	CASESGTGETQYF	TGTGCCAGCGAATCCGGGACAGGGGAGACCCAGTACTTC
TRBV11-3	NA	TRBJ1-1	NA	CASSLDESTEAFF	TGTGCCAGCAGCTTAGACGAGAGCACTGAAGCTTTCTTT
TRBV11-2	NA	TRBJ2-1	NA	CVSSSLVGGWNEQFF	TGTGTCAGCAGCTCGCTAGTGGGAGGATGGAATGAGCAGTTCTTC
TRBV29-1	NA	TRBJ2-5	NA	CNVLLQSETQYF	TGCAACGTCCTCCTCCAATCGGAGACCCAGTACTTC
TRBV6-5	NA	TRBJ2-6	many	CASRAVGANVLTF	TGTGCCAGCCGGGCCGTTGGGGCCAACGTCCTGACTTTC
TRBV12-3/TRBV12-4	TRBD2	TRBJ2-5	NA	CASSPPGLAGGEETQYF	TGTGCCAGCAGTCCGCCGGGACTAGCGGGAGGGGAAGAGACCCAGTACTTC